This T cell receptor (beta chain) originates from a study of T cell responses to AZD1222 COVID-19 vaccine. Overall study findings and caveats: Reportedly, close to half of spike-specific TCRs are directed against unmutated variant regions.

Points on this clone: What it binds is not known.

Sequencing was performed with immunoSEQ multiplex PCR; in TCRdb, only in-frame clones are kept and a portion is missing. The sample consists of around 100,000 clones, roughly four fifths of them appearing once. Trimming removed 2 bases from V and 5 bases from J, with 3 bases in between. The CDR3 totals 11 residues. The sample here was peripheral blood, taken on day 0 of AZD1222 vaccination. The sequence derives from an adult in good health. The chain employs TRBV12-3 or TRBV12-4 and TRBJ2-5; D call uncertain. The CDR3 loop reads CASSLRETQYF. As DNA, the CDR3 is TGTGCCAGCAGTTTACGGGAGACCCAGTACTTC.